The source of this TCR beta chain is a study of shared clonotypes between healthy human individuals. General study results and limits: Rarefaction revealed incomplete sorted-subset sequencing despite large depth.

The V gene lost 3 bases and the J gene lost 2 bases, with 15 bases spanning the gap. CDR1 SGHTS and CDR2 YDEGEE come from the germline V gene. This CDR3 spans 15 amino acids. Sequenced by immunoSEQ multiplex PCR; TCRdb stores in-frame clones only, minus some. This sample yields millions of clones, of which around 93% are seen a single time; approximately 1.7% belongs to the top ten. Naive CD8 populations comprised CD45RO-negative cells positively selected for CCR7, excluding terminally differentiated effector memory CD45RA+ cells. Note on this clone: As yet, its antigen is unknown.

The chain employs TRBV5-8 and TRBJ2-7; the D is unclear. The TCR comes from a young man in good health. Some clones in this sample may be carry-over from other donors' samples. Sequenced: naive CD8+ T cells from PBMCs. The DNA for the CDR3 is TGTGCCAGCAGCTCCCCTCCTACAGCGACCTACGAGCAGTACTTC. This codes for CASSSPPTATYEQYF.